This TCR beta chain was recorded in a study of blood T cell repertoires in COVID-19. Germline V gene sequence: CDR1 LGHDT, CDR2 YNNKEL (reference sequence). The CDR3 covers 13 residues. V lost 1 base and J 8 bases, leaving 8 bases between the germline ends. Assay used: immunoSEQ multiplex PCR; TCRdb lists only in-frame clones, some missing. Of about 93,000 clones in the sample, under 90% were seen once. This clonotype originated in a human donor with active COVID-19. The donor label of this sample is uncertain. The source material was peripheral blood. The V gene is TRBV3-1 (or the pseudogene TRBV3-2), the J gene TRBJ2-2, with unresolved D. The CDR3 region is CASSQAQSGELFF. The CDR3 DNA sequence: TGTGCCAGCAGCCAAGCACAGTCGGGGGAGCTGTTTTTT.